The rows below give T cell receptor beta chains drawn from one sample of a study of T cell responses to AZD1222 COVID-19 vaccine. Assay: immunoSEQ multiplex PCR; the TCRdb copy retains only in-frame clones and omits some. The sample gives fewer than 120,000 clones, 94% of which show up once; about 3.1% is in the top ten. Sequenced material: peripheral blood, taken 28 days after the second AZD1222 dose. The receptors derive from an adult who received the AZD1222 COVID-19 vaccine. Both conserved end residues are part of each CDR3. D genes are given only for firm matches. Clone size is shown for a subset of rows, as once, few, many or a class of expanded clone.

CASSTDRDTGELFF | TGTGCCAGCAGTACTGACAGGGACACCGGGGAGCTGTTTTTT | TRBD1 | TRBJ2-2 | TRBV27 | NA
CASRGTRNEKLFF | TGTGCCAGCAGGGGTACGAGGAATGAAAAACTGTTTTTT | NA | TRBJ1-4 | TRBV6-5 | NA
CASSLGRVNFEETQYF | TGTGCCAGCAGCTTGGGACGGGTAAACTTTGAAGAGACCCAGTACTTC | NA | TRBJ2-5 | TRBV5-4 | once
CAGGRGNSPLHF | TGTGCCGGGGGCAGGGGTAATTCACCCCTCCACTTT | NA | TRBJ1-6 | TRBV6-5 | NA
CASSLTGANTEAFF | TGTGCCAGCAGCTTGACAGGGGCGAACACTGAAGCTTTCTTT | TRBD1 | TRBJ1-1 | TRBV7-6 | NA
CASNNRGDTEAFF | TGTGCCAGCAACAACAGGGGTGACACTGAAGCTTTCTTT | TRBD1 | TRBJ1-1 | TRBV5-4 | NA
CSGESNYGYTF | TGCAGTGGGGAGTCGAACTATGGCTACACCTTC | NA | TRBJ1-2 | TRBV20-1 | NA
CASSLVGAGAGGPDEQYF | TGTGCCAGCAGCTTGGTAGGGGCCGGAGCGGGAGGGCCCGACGAGCAGTACTTC | TRBD2 | TRBJ2-7 | TRBV5-6 | NA
CASSQAAGDGYTF | TGCGCCAGCAGCCAGGCGGCAGGGGATGGCTACACCTTC | NA | TRBJ1-2 | TRBV4-1 | NA
CASSYHIGGDGEQFF | TGTGCCAGCAGTTATCACATAGGGGGGGACGGTGAGCAGTTCTTC | NA | TRBJ2-1 | TRBV6-5 | NA
CASSLLVGAGTEAFF | TGTGCCAGCAGTTTACTAGTGGGTGCTGGTACTGAAGCTTTCTTT | NA | TRBJ1-1 | TRBV27 | NA
CASRGDDEQYF | TGTGCCAGCCGGGGGGACGACGAGCAGTACTTC | TRBD2 | TRBJ2-7 | TRBV7-9 | NA
CASSAIRQGAIQPQHF | TGTGCCAGCAGCGCAATCAGACAGGGGGCGATTCAGCCCCAGCATTTT | TRBD1 | TRBJ1-5 | TRBV11-2 | NA
CASSFMNTEAFF | TGTGCCAGCAGCTTCATGAACACTGAAGCTTTCTTT | NA | TRBJ1-1 | TRBV6-2/TRBV6-3 | NA
CASSLEGHHNEKLFF | TGTGCCAGCAGCTTAGAGGGACACCATAATGAAAAACTGTTTTTT | NA | TRBJ1-4 | TRBV7-9 | NA
CASSQVMFRGQASNQPQHF | TGCGCCAGCAGTCAAGTGATGTTTAGGGGACAGGCGTCTAATCAGCCCCAGCATTTT | TRBD1 | TRBJ1-5 | TRBV4-1 | NA
CASRNRDRDTGELFF | TGTGCCAGCAGAAACCGGGACAGGGACACCGGGGAGCTGTTTTTT | TRBD1 | TRBJ2-2 | TRBV2 | NA
CATAPQDTEAFF | TGTGCCACCGCACCCCAAGACACTGAAGCTTTCTTT | NA | TRBJ1-1 | TRBV15 | NA
CASSQDLIWRTGSSNQPQHF | TGCGCCAGCAGCCAAGATTTAATTTGGAGGACAGGGAGTAGCAATCAGCCCCAGCATTTT | TRBD1 | TRBJ1-5 | TRBV4-1 | NA
CASSYSIAGGNQPQHF | TGTGCCAGCAGTTACTCTATTGCAGGGGGTAATCAGCCCCAGCATTTT | TRBD1 | TRBJ1-5 | TRBV6-5 | NA